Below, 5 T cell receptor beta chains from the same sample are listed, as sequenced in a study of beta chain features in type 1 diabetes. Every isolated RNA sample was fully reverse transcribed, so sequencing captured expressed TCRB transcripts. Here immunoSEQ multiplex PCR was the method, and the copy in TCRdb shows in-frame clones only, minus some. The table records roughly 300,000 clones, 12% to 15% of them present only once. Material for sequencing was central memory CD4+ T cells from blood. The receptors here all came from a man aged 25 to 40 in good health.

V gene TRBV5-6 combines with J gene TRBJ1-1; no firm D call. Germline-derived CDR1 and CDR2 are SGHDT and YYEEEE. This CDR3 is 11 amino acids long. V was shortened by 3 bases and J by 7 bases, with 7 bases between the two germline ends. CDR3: CASSSRYEAFF. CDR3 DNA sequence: TGTGCCAGCAGCTCCCGGTATGAAGCTTTCTTT.

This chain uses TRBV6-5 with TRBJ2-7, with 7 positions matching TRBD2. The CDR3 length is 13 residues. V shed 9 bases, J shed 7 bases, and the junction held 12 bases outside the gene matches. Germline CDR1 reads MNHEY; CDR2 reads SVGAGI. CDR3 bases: TGTGCCAGTAAACGGGAGGCCTCGGGGGAGCAGTACGTC. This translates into CASKREASGEQYV.

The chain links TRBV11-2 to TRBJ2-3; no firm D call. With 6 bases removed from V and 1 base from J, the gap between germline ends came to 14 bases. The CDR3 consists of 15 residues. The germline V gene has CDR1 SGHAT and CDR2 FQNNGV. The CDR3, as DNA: TGTGCCAGCAGTCTAAGACCCGGCGGCACAGATACGCAGTATTTT. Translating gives CASSLRPGGTDTQYF. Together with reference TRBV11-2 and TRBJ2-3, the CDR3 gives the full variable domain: EAGVAQSPRYKIIEKRQSVAFWCNPISGHATLYWYQQILGQGPKLLIQFQNNGVVDDSQLPKDRFSAERLKGVDSTLKIQPAKLEDSAVYLCASSLRPGGTDTQYFGPGTRLTVL.

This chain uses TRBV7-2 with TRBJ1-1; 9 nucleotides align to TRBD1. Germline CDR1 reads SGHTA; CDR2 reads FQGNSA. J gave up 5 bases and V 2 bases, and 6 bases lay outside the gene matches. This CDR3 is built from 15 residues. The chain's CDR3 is CASSLIVGQGTEAFF. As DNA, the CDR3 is TGTGCCAGCAGCTTAATTGTCGGACAGGGGACTGAAGCTTTCTTT.

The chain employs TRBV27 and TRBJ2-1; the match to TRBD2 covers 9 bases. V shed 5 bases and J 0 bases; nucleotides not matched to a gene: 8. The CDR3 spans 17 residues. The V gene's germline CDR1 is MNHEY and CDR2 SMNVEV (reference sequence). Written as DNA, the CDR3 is TGTGCCAGCAGTCCGCTAGCGGGGCTCCCCTCCTACAATGAGCAGTTCTTC. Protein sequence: CASSPLAGLPSYNEQFF.